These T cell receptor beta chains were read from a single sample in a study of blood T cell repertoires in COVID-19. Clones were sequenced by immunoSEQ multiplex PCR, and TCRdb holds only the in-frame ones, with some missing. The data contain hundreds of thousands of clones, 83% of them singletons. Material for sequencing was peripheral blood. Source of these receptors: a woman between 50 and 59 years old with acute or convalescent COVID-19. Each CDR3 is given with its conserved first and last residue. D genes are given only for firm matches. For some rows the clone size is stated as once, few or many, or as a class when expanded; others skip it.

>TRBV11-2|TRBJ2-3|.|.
TGTGCCAGCAGCTTAGATACGGGGTTGGGCACAGATACGCAGTATTTT
CASSLDTGLGTDTQYF
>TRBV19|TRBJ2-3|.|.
TGTGCCAGTAGTACGACAGGAAGCACAGATACGCAGTATTTT
CASSTTGSTDTQYF
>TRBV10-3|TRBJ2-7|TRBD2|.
TGTGCCATCAGTGAGTCAAAAGCGGGAGATGACGAGCAGTACTTC
CAISESKAGDDEQYF
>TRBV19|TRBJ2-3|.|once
TGTGCCAGTAGTCCCCAGGGGTTTTTCACAGATACGCAGTATTTT
CASSPQGFFTDTQYF
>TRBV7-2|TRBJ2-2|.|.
TGTGCCAGCAGCCCCCCCCGAGGGAGTCGCACCGGGGAGCTGTTTTTT
CASSPPRGSRTGELFF
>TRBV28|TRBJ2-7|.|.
TGTGCCAGCAGTTTGGCGGGGGCCCTCACCTACGAGCAGTACTTC
CASSLAGALTYEQYF
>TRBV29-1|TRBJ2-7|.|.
TGCAGCGCCCAGGACGGGAGCTCCTACGAGCAGTACTTC
CSAQDGSSYEQYF
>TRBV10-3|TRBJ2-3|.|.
TGTGCCGCCTCCGACAGCAAACGTAGAGATACGCAGTATTTT
CAASDSKRRDTQYF
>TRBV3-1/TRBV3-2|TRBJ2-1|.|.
TGTGCCACCCGTGAGGCGGGGACTAATGAGCAGTTCTTC
CATREAGTNEQFF
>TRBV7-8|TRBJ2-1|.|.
TGTGCCAGCAGCTTACCTCATGAGCAGTTCTTC
CASSLPHEQFF
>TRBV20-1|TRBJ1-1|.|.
TGCAGTGCTAGTCGGAGGGGGAACACTGAAGCTTTCTTT
CSASRRGNTEAFF
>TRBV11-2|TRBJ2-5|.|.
TGTGCCAGCAGCCCACGCCACCTTCGGGAGACCCAGTACTTC
CASSPRHLRETQYF
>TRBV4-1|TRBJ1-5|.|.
TGCGCCAGCAGCCAAGATTACGCTCGGTCCCGATCGCCCCAGCATTTT
CASSQDYARSRSPQHF
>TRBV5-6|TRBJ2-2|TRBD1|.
TGTGCCAGCAGCTTATACCGGGACAGCAACACCGGGGAGCTGTTTTTT
CASSLYRDSNTGELFF
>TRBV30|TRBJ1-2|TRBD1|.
TGTGCCTGGAGTGTAATTTGGGACAGGACCATGTTGGATGGCTACACCTTC
CAWSVIWDRTMLDGYTF
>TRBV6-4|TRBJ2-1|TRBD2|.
TGTGCCAGCAGTGTACTAGCGGGAAGCTACAATGAGCAGTTCTTC
CASSVLAGSYNEQFF
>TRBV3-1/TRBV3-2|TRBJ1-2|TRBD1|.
TGTGCCAGCAGCCAAGAATGGTCAGGGGGCTATGGCTACACCTTC
CASSQEWSGGYGYTF
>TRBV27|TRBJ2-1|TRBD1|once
TGTGCCAGCAGTTTCGGGACAGGGAGCGATGAGCAGTTCTTC
CASSFGTGSDEQFF
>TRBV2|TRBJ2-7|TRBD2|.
TGTGCCACCGGGGGGAGTGGCTCCTACGAGCAGTACTTC
CATGGSGSYEQYF
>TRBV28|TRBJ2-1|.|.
TGTGCCAGCAAACCGGACTCTGCGAATGAGCAGTTCTTC
CASKPDSANEQFF
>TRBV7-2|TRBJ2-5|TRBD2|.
TGTGCCAGCAGCTCGGGGACTAGCGGGAATATAGAGACCCAGTACTTC
CASSSGTSGNIETQYF
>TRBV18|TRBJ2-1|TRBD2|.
TGTGCCAGCTCACCTTCTAGCGGGAGGGCGTCTGAGCAGTTCTTC
CASSPSSGRASEQFF
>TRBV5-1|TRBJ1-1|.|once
TGCGCCAGCAGCTGGCGGGCGGCGGACACTGAAGCTTTCTTT
CASSWRAADTEAFF
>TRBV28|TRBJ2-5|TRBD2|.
TGTGCCAGCAGTTTGGTAGCGGGAGTCGAGACCCAGTACTTC
CASSLVAGVETQYF
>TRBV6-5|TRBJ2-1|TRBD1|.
TGTGCCAGCAGACCGGGACAGGGGGGCAATGAGCAGTTCTTC
CASRPGQGGNEQFF
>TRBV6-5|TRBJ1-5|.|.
TGTGCCAGCAGGGGGCAGGGGCTGAATCAGCCCCAGCATTTT
CASRGQGLNQPQHF
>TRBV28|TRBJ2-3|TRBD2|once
TGTGCCAGCAGTTTGACGGGCGGGAGTAATCCAGATACGCAGTATTTT
CASSLTGGSNPDTQYF
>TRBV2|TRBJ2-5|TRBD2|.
TGTGCCAGCAGTCTTGGGACTAGCGTTCAAGAGACCCAGTACTTC
CASSLGTSVQETQYF
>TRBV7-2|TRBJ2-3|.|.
TGTGCCAGCAGCTTGAGGCTGGGCGGGTGGGATACGCAGTATTTT
CASSLRLGGWDTQYF
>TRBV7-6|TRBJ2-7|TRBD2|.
TGTGCCAGCAGCGCGAGAGGGTCGGAGCGGGGCCGATCCTACGAGCAGTACTTC
CASSARGSERGRSYEQYF
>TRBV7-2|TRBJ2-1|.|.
TGTGCCAGCAGCTTGGCCGGAGGCAATGAGCAGTTCTTC
CASSLAGGNEQFF
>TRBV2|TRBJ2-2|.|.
TGTGCCAGCATCGGTTTGAGGACCGGGGAGCTGTTTTTT
CASIGLRTGELFF
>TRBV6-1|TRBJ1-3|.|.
TGTGCCAGCAGTGAGCAGCCAGGACTCTCTGGAAACACCATATATTTT
CASSEQPGLSGNTIYF
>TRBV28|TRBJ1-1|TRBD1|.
TGTGCCAGCAGTCAACCGGGACAGACTTTGAACACTGAAGCTTTCTTT
CASSQPGQTLNTEAFF
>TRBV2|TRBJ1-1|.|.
TGTGCCAGCAGCGGGGACAAGAACACTGAAGCTTTCTTT
CASSGDKNTEAFF
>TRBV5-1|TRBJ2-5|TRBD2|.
TGCGCCAGCAGCTCCCGACTAGCGGGAGCCCAAGAGACCCAGTACTTC
CASSSRLAGAQETQYF
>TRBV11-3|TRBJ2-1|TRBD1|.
TGTGCCAGCAGCTCACGGGACAGTCCTATGTATGAGCAGTTCTTC
CASSSRDSPMYEQFF
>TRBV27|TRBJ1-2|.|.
TGTGCCAGCAGTTTAAAATTGAGAGGGATCCCCTTCGGCTACACCTTC
CASSLKLRGIPFGYTF
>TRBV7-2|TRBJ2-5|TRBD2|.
TGTGCCAGCACCGCAGGAGCGGGAGGCGGAGAGACCCAGTACTTC
CASTAGAGGGETQYF
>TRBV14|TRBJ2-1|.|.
TGTGCCAGCAGCCCATTAGCCGGGGTGAATGAGCAGTTCTTC
CASSPLAGVNEQFF